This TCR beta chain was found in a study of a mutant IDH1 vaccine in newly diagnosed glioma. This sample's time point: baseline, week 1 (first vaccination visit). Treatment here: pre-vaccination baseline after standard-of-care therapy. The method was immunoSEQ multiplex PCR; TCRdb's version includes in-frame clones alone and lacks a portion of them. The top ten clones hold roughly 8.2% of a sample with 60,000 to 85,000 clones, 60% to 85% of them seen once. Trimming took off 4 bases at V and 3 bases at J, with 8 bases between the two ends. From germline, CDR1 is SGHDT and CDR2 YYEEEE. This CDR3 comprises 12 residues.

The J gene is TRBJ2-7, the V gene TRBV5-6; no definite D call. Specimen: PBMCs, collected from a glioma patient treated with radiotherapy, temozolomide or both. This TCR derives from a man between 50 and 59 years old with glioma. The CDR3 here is CASSRDIYEQYF. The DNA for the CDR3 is TGTGCCAGCAGCCGAGACATCTACGAGCAGTACTTC.